This T cell receptor (beta chain) was retrieved from a study of cytomegalovirus exposure and HLA in healthy donors. Study-level results: In a later analysis, V- and J-gene trimming of beta chains associated with a DCLRE1C missense variant, replicated independently.

The PCR ran on 60 Vbeta and 13 Jbeta primers. Clones were read by immunoSEQ multiplex PCR, and TCRdb kept only the in-frame ones, dropping some. In the table there are some 140,000 clones, roughly 70% of which are singletons. Concerning this clone itself: No antigen is known for it.

The sequence was obtained from a man aged 18-30 years in good health and CMV-seropositive. Sequenced sample: PBMCs.

The CDR3 loop is CASRAGTRDQETQYF. DNA for the CDR3: TGTGCCAGCAGAGCCGGGACAAGGGACCAAGAGACCCAGTACTTC. J is TRBJ2-5 and V is TRBV5-4, with D perhaps TRBD1 (6 bases). Looked up from germline, CDR1 is SGHNT and CDR2 is YYREEE (reference sequence). The CDR3 totals 15 residues. The V and J ends lost 5 bases and 0 bases respectively, with 14 bases between them.